This TCR beta chain was recorded in a study of control samples from healthy donors and cancer patients. The data were produced by immunoSEQ multiplex PCR, yet TCRdb's version contains in-frame clones alone and is incomplete. The table lists tens of thousands of clones, roughly 91% of them singletons. The V end was cut by 6 bases, the J end by 7 bases, with 16 bases between. Germline V lookup: CDR1 SNHLY, CDR2 FYNNEI. This CDR3 spans 14 amino acids. The receptor comes from a man under 40 in good health. This chain connects TRBV2 to TRBJ1-5; D unresolved. Sequenced: blood. The CDR3 loop reads CASRRTVGRQPQHF. CDR3 nucleotide sequence: TGTGCCAGCAGGAGGACGGTGGGGAGGCAGCCCCAGCATTTT.